Shown below are 31 T cell receptor beta chains from a single sample sequenced in a study of regulatory T cells in long-lasting Graves disease. CDR3 regions were amplified by Arm-PCR using iRepertoire HTBI primers to build TCR beta libraries. TCRdb passed the multiplex PCR reads through MiXCR, listing each CDR3 protein once. The sample holds 500,000 to 800,000 distinct CDR3 sequences; around 30% are singletons and the top ten take around 42%. Time point here: persistent/refractory GD, antithyroid drugs over 5 years with positive TRAb. Extracted PBMC RNA gave rise to the TCR library. The source material was peripheral blood mononuclear cells (PBMCs), sampled when the disease was refractory, from a patient treated with antithyroid drugs. Receptor source: a female donor with Graves disease.

This clonotype was detected a few times. V usage is TRBV7-9 and J usage is TRBJ1-4; the D gene is possibly TRBD1 (6 bases). V lost 4 bases and J 7 bases, leaving 16 bases between the germline ends. The CDR3 is made up of 15 amino acids. Per the germline V gene, CDR1 is SEHNR and CDR2 is FQNEAQ (reference sequence). CDR3 nucleotide sequence: TGTGCCAGCAGCTCATACCAGGGGCGGTGTGAAAAACTGTTTTTT. Translated: CASSSYQGRCEKLFF.

V gene TRBV18 combines with J gene TRBJ1-5; D unresolved. Germline CDR1 reads KGHSH; CDR2 reads LQKENI. Trimming left V 5 bases short and J 3 bases short, with 14 bases between. This CDR3 is 15 amino acids long. CDR3 DNA: TGTGCCAGCTCAGAACTGTACCGGGACAATCAGCCCCAGCATTTT. It translates to CASSELYRDNQPQHF.

V is TRBV29-1 and J is TRBJ2-2; 7 bases align to TRBD2. CDR3 length: 14 residues. Trimming removed 5 bases from V and 6 bases from J; junction bases left unmatched: 9. Germline CDR1 is SQVTM and CDR2 is ANQGSEA. CDR3 amino acids: CSVYGLGVSGELFF. CDR3 nucleotide sequence: TGCAGCGTTTATGGACTAGGGGTCTCCGGGGAGCTGTTTTTT.

The table lists this clonotype with a few counts. V usage is TRBV29-1 and J usage is TRBJ1-2; TRBD1 might be the D (5 bases). The CDR3 sequence is 13 residues long. CDR1 is SQVTM and CDR2 is ANQGSEA in the germline V gene. V was cut by 1 base and J by 4 bases, with 10 bases left in between. In nucleotides, the CDR3 is TGCAGCGTTGAAGTCCTGGGGACCTATGGCTACACCTTC. Its protein is CSVEVLGTYGYTF. The variable domain in full, completed from reference TRBV29-1 and TRBJ1-2, reads SAVISQKPSRDICQRGTSLTIQCQVDSQVTMMFWYRQQPGQSLTLIATANQGSEATYESGFVIDKFPISRPNLTFSTLTVSNMSPEDSSIYLCSVEVLGTYGYTFGSGTRLTVV.

The genes are TRBV5-1 and TRBJ1-2; perhaps TRBD1 as D (5 bases). This CDR3 contains 16 residues. Germline V gives CDR1 SGHRS, CDR2 YFSETQ. V was cut by 3 bases and J by 5 bases, with 20 bases left in between. The CDR3 loop reads CASSSTQALPLYGYTF. The DNA of the CDR3 is TGCGCCAGCAGCTCAACACAGGCTCTCCCACTTTATGGCTACACCTTC.

This clonotype was counted a few times. V usage is TRBV30 and J usage is TRBJ2-6, with 7 nucleotides matching TRBD1. The germline gives CDR1 GTSNPN, CDR2 SVGIG (reference sequence). The CDR3 is 20 amino acids. Germline trimming cut 1 base from V and 4 bases from J; bases unmatched to any gene: 19. CDR3 region: CAWSDLYWTGAKRGANVLTF. The DNA for the CDR3 is TGTGCCTGGAGTGATCTTTACTGGACAGGCGCTAAGCGAGGGGCCAACGTCCTGACTTTC.

This clonotype was found a few times. The chain uses TRBV5-1 and TRBJ1-1; weak D call: TRBD1 (6 bases). The V and J ends lost 0 bases and 1 base respectively, with 16 bases between them. The germline CDR1 and CDR2 sequences are SGHRS and YFSETQ. The CDR3 is 17 residues long. CDR3 region: CASSLARAGVGNTEAFF. The CDR3 DNA reads as TGCGCCAGCAGCTTGGCTCGGGCAGGGGTTGGGAACACTGAAGCTTTCTTT.

This chain uses TRBV20-1 with TRBJ2-5; no definite D call. The CDR3 loop spans 13 amino acids. Germline V gives CDR1 DFQATT, CDR2 SNEGSKA (reference sequence). Trimming pared 2 bases from V and 5 bases from J, leaving 12 bases between. CDR3 nucleotides: TGCAGTGCTAGATCAGGTCCGGAGGAGACCCAGTACTTC. This sequence encodes CSARSGPEETQYF.

This clonotype was seen ten or more times. The chain couples TRBV6-1 to TRBJ2-7; D not certain. V lost 6 bases and J lost 6, with 9 bases in between. Per germline, CDR1 MNHNS and CDR2 SASEGT. This CDR3 is 11 amino acids long. The chain's CDR3 is CASRESGEQYF. The CDR3 DNA reads TGTGCCAGCAGGGAATCGGGCGAGCAGTACTTC.

Of note for this clonotype: At one end the junction does not follow the germline gene, possibly because of a read error. The rearrangement joins TRBV11-2 to TRBJ2-7; no firm D call. Germline CDR1 is SGHAT and CDR2 is FQNNGV. CDR3 length: 15 amino acids. The CDR3 DNA is TGTGCCAGCAGCTTCGAACTAATGGCCGGCTACGAGCAGTGCTTC. Translation: CASSFELMAGYEQCF.

This chain links TRBV5-1 with TRBJ2-5; 8 bases are shared with TRBD1. With 6 bases clipped from V and 5 bases from J, the junction kept 9 bases outside the gene matches. This CDR3 comprises 14 residues. Germline CDR1 is SGHRS and CDR2 is YFSETQ. The CDR3 bases are TGCGCCAGCAACCCAGAGACAGGGGTGGAGACCCAGTACTTC. Amino acid sequence: CASNPETGVETQYF.

The chain couples TRBV29-1 to TRBJ1-1; a weak D match, TRBD1 (5 bases). V was clipped by 3 bases and J by 0 bases, with 11 bases between them. Germline V gene data show CDR1 as SQVTM and CDR2 as ANQGSEA. The CDR3 is 14 residues long. CDR3 bases: TGCAGCGTTGATTACGGGGGTATGAACACTGAAGCTTTCTTT. Translation: CSVDYGGMNTEAFF.

This chain links TRBV7-9 with TRBJ1-5; 7 bases agree with TRBD1. The length of the CDR3 is 16 residues. Per the germline V gene, CDR1 is SEHNR and CDR2 is FQNEAQ (reference sequence). The V segment lost 5 bases and the J segment 6 bases; nucleotides outside the gene matches: 13. DNA of the CDR3: TGTGCCAGCAGCCCGATTCCTGCTACAGGGGCTCAGCCCCAGCATTTT. This sequence encodes CASSPIPATGAQPQHF.

V and J are TRBV29-1 and TRBJ1-2; D uncertain. Trimming pared 3 bases from V and 3 bases from J, leaving 8 bases between. The CDR3 runs to 12 residues. CDR1 is SQVTM, CDR2 ANQGSEA, per germline. CDR3 sequence reads: CSVEETDYGYTF. DNA for the CDR3: TGCAGCGTTGAGGAGACGGACTATGGCTACACCTTC.

This clonotype came up a few times. The chain has TRBV5-1 and TRBJ1-1; D is unresolved. The CDR3 loop spans 14 amino acids. V was pared by 0 bases and J by 4 bases, with 10 bases between. Per germline, CDR1 SGHRS and CDR2 YFSETQ. CDR3 nucleotides: TGCGCCAGCAGCTTGGTAGAGGGTGGCACTGAAGCTTTCTTT. Translation: CASSLVEGGTEAFF.

This clonotype was counted only a few times. This rearrangement joins TRBV7-9 to TRBJ1-5; D possibly corresponds to TRBD1 (5 bases). V lost 3 bases and J lost 6, with 9 bases in between. Germline V lookup: CDR1 SEHNR, CDR2 FQNEAQ (reference sequence). This CDR3 is 13 amino acids long. CDR3 in DNA: TGTGCCAGCAGCTTGGGGGAACGTCAGCCCCAGCATTTT. It codes for CASSLGERQPQHF.

The genes are TRBV11-2 and TRBJ2-1, with 9 bases lining up with TRBD1. The CDR3 runs to 16 residues. Per germline, CDR1 SGHAT and CDR2 FQNNGV. The V and J ends lost 5 bases and 5 bases, in that order; junction bases with no gene match: 10. CDR3 nucleotide sequence: TGTGCCAGCAGCAGATTGCGGACAGGGGTGAACAATGAGCAGTTCTTC. Amino acids: CASSRLRTGVNNEQFF.

This rearrangement joins TRBV10-3 to TRBJ2-2; 9 positions match TRBD1. The germline CDR1 and CDR2 sequences are ENHRY and SYGVKD. The CDR3 extends over 14 amino acids. Losses at the gene ends were 8 bases for V and 0 bases for J; bases not matched to a gene: 1. CDR3 nucleotides: TGTGCCATCCGACAGGGGGCGAACACCGGGGAGCTGTTTTTT. It translates to CAIRQGANTGELFF.

This rearrangement joins TRBV29-1 to TRBJ2-7; D possibly uses TRBD1 or TRBD2 (6 bases each). The CDR3 length is 16 residues. CDR1 SQVTM and CDR2 ANQGSEA come from the germline V gene. The ends were cut back, 0 bases at V and 3 bases at J, with 18 bases in the middle. In nucleotides, the CDR3 is TGCAGCGTTGAAGATCGAATCTCGGGGGCTGACTACGAGCAGTACTTC. Translated: CSVEDRISGADYEQYF.

CDR3 coding DNA: TGCGCCAGCAGCTCGCGACCGGGATCCGAGGGGATGGGCTACACCTTC. It codes for CASSSRPGSEGMGYTF. This sequence joins TRBV5-1 and TRBJ1-2; TRBD1 might be the D (5 bases). CDR3 length equals 16 residues. The V end was cut by 3 bases, the J end by 8 bases, with 23 bases between. The germline CDR1 and CDR2 sequences are SGHRS and YFSETQ.

The chain couples TRBV30 to TRBJ1-1; D gene unclear. Looked up from germline, CDR1 is GTSNPN and CDR2 is SVGIG (reference sequence). The CDR3 spans 13 residues. The V end lost 0 bases, the J end lost 3 bases, and 8 bases lay between the germline ends. The CDR3 DNA reads TGTGCCTGGAGTGTAGGTCTCGACACTGAAGCTTTCTTT. Protein product: CAWSVGLDTEAFF.

The genes are TRBV12-3 or TRBV12-4 and TRBJ2-7; D perhaps matches TRBD2 (6 bases). V was cut by 5 bases and J by 6 bases, with 17 bases left in between. CDR3 size: 14 residues. CDR3 loop: CASSRGRLVSEQYF. The CDR3 coding sequence is TGTGCCAGCAGTCGGGGACGACTAGTTTCCGAGCAGTACTTC.

The rearrangement links TRBV6-2 or TRBV6-3 to TRBJ2-1; D not resolved. Trimming took off 8 bases at V and 4 bases at J, with 15 bases between the two ends. The CDR3 covers 14 residues. Germline CDR1 is MNHEY and CDR2 is SVGEGT. Here the CDR3 DNA reads TGTGCCAGCGTCAGGTCAGTCAATTACAATGAGCAGTTCTTC. Translation: CASVRSVNYNEQFF.

The rearrangement uses TRBV6-1 and TRBJ1-1; D remains ambiguous. Trimming took 0 bases from V and 4 from J, leaving 12 bases between them. CDR3 size: 15 residues. Germline CDR1 and CDR2: MNHNS and SASEGT. CDR3 in DNA: TGTGCCAGCAGTGAAGCTTCGGAGGGTGCCACTGAAGCTTTCTTT. Translated: CASSEASEGATEAFF.

J is TRBJ2-5 and V is TRBV6-2 or TRBV6-3; 9 bases match TRBD2. The CDR3 covers 17 residues. Germline CDR1 and CDR2: MNHEY and SVGEGT. After removal of 5 bases from V and 4 bases from J, the junction contained 14 bases not matched to a gene. The CDR3 nucleotides are TGTGCCAGCAGTATAGAAATCTGCGGGAGGGCCCGAGAGACCCAGTACTTC. Translated: CASSIEICGRARETQYF.

The gene calls are TRBV9 and TRBJ1-1; D is uncertain. Per the germline V gene, CDR1 is SGDLS and CDR2 is YYNGEE. The CDR3 is 16 residues long. V lost 0 bases, J lost 2 bases, and 14 bases lay in between. CDR3 sequence: CASSVGGGEVNTEAFF. The CDR3 bases are TGTGCCAGCAGCGTAGGGGGTGGAGAGGTTAACACTGAAGCTTTCTTT.

Concerning this clonotype itself: Since a much larger clone is just one base distant, this may be a read error. The J gene is TRBJ1-5, the V gene TRBV12-3 or TRBV12-4; TRBD1 agrees at 9 bases. V gave up 4 bases and J gave up 6 bases; unmatched junction bases: 7. This CDR3 comprises 15 residues. The CDR3 sequence is CASSSKQGAGQPQHF. Written as DNA, the CDR3 is TGTGCCAGCAGTTCAAAACAGGGGGCCGGTCAGCCCCAGCATTTT.

The chain recombines TRBV4-1 with TRBJ1-6; D remains ambiguous. CDR1 and CDR2 from the germline V gene are MGHRA and YSYEKL. The CDR3 contains 15 residues. The V and J ends lost 0 bases and 7 bases respectively, with 10 bases between them. The CDR3 reads CASSQEIVANSPLHF. The CDR3, as DNA: TGCGCCAGCAGCCAAGAGATTGTTGCGAATTCACCCCTCCACTTT.

V usage is TRBV5-1 and J usage is TRBJ2-7; 10 bases agree with TRBD2. Unmatched junction bases numbered 12, after V lost 2 bases and J lost 1 base. The CDR3 contains 18 residues. Germline CDR1 reads SGHRS; CDR2 reads YFSETQ. The CDR3 nucleotides are TGCGCCAGCAGCTTCCGAGGAGCGGGAGGGCCGGAGTCCTACGAGCAGTACTTC. Protein: CASSFRGAGGPESYEQYF.

This clonotype occurred many times. CDR3 sequence: CASSEVPGPYEQYF. The CDR3 DNA is TGTGCCAGCAGTGAAGTCCCAGGGCCCTACGAGCAGTACTTC. The genes are TRBV6-1 and TRBJ2-7; perhaps TRBD1 as D (5 bases). The CDR3 length is 14 residues. With 1 base removed from V and 2 bases from J, the gap between germline ends came to 9 bases. Germline-derived CDR1 and CDR2 are MNHNS and SASEGT.

In its sample, this clonotype was seen a few times. The chain recombines TRBV12-5 with TRBJ2-2; D might be TRBD2 (5 bases). The V and J ends lost 1 base and 0 bases respectively, with 9 bases between them. This CDR3 spans 16 amino acids. Germline CDR1 and CDR2: LGHNT and FRNRAP. The CDR3 nucleotides read TGTGCTAGTGGTTTGGATCTTAGCGCGAACACCGGGGAGCTGTTTTTT. This sequence encodes CASGLDLSANTGELFF.